The TCR beta chain described here comes from a study of T cell responses to AZD1222 COVID-19 vaccine. Germline CDR1 is SGHRS and CDR2 is YFSETQ. Between the trimmed V and J ends, which lost 4 bases and 7 bases, there was a span of 17 bases. The CDR3 is 14 amino acids. Sequenced by immunoSEQ multiplex PCR; TCRdb stores in-frame clones only, minus some. The table lists around 140,000 clones, about 92% of them singletons. This TCR derives from an adult in good health. This chain uses TRBV5-1 with TRBJ1-1, with D possibly being TRBD1 (5 bases). The specimen comprised peripheral blood, sampled on day 0 of AZD1222 vaccination. CDR3 loop: CASSPNTGTLEAFF. In nucleotides, the CDR3 is TGCGCCAGCAGCCCAAATACGGGGACTCTTGAAGCTTTCTTT.